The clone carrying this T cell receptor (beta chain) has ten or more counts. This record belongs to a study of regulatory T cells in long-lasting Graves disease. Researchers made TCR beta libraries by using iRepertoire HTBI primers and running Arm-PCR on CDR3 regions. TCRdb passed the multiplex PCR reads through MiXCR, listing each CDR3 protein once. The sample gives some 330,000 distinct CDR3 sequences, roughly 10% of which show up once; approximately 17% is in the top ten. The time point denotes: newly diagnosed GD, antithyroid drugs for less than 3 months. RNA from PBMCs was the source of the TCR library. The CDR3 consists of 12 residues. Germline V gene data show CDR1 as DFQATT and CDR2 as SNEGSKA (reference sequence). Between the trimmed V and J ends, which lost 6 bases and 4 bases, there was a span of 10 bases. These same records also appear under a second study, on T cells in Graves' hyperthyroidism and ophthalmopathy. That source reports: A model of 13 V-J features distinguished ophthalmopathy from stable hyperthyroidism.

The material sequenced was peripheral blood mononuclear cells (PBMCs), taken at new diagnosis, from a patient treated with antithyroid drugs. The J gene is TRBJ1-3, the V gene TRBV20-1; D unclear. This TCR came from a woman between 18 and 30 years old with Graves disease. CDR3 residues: CSAPSLGNTIYF. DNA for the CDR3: TGCAGTGCACCCTCTCTCGGAAACACCATATATTTT.